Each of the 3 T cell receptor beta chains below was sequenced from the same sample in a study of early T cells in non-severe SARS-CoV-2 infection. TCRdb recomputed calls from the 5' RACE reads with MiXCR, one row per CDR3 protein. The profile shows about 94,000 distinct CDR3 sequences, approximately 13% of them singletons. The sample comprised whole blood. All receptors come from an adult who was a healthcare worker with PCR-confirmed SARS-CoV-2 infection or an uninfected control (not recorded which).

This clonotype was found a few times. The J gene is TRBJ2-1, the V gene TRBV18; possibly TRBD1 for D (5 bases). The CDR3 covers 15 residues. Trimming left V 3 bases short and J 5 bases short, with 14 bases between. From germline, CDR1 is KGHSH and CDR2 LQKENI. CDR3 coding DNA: TGTGCCAGCTCACCTCGACAGAGTTTGCACAATGAGCAGTTCTTC. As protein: CASSPRQSLHNEQFF.

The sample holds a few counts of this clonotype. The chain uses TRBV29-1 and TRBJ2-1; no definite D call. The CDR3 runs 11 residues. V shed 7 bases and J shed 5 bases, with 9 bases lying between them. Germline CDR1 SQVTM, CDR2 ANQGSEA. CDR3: CSAIRDNEQFF. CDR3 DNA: TGCAGCGCCATCAGAGACAATGAGCAGTTCTTC.

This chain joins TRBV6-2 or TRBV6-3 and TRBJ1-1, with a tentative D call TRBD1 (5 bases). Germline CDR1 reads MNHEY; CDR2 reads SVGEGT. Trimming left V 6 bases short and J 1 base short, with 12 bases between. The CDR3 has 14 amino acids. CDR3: CASSSVQGNTEAFF. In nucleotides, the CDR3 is TGTGCCAGCAGCTCCGTCCAGGGGAACACTGAAGCTTTCTTT.